These 12 T cell receptor beta chains share one sample of origin, sequenced in a study of beta chain features in type 1 diabetes. Study-level results: The study found moderately but significantly shorter TCRB CDR3s in all four CD4+ subsets of Type 1 diabetes patients.

Isolated RNA was reverse transcribed in full, so expressed TCRB transcripts were sequenced. Using immunoSEQ multiplex PCR, the repertoire was profiled, and TCRdb retains in-frame clones only, with some absent. The sample lists approximately 160,000 clones, approximately 62% occurring once. Their cognate antigens are unknown. The sequenced sample was naive CD4+ T cells from blood. The receptors originated from a man in his thirties or forties with type 1 diabetes.

V gene TRBV29-1 combines with J gene TRBJ2-2; no clear D gene. Between the trimmed V and J ends, which lost 5 bases and 1 base, there was a span of 5 bases. This CDR3 spans 12 amino acids. The germline gives CDR1 SQVTM, CDR2 ANQGSEA. The CDR3 protein is CSVYGNTGELFF. The CDR3 bases are TGCAGCGTTTATGGGAACACCGGGGAGCTGTTTTTT.

V usage is TRBV29-1 and J usage is TRBJ2-1, with 7 bases identical to TRBD1. The junction had 11 bases not matched to a gene; V was cut back by 7 bases and J by 5 bases. The CDR3 consists of 14 residues. CDR1 and CDR2 (germline): SQVTM, ANQGSEA. CDR3 sequence reads: CSAFGTQGDNEQFF. DNA for the CDR3: TGCAGCGCCTTCGGGACCCAGGGGGACAATGAGCAGTTCTTC.

The V and J genes are TRBV7-2 and TRBJ2-5, with 13 bases fitting TRBD2. With V trimmed by 5 bases and J by 5 bases, 5 bases remained unmatched. This CDR3 contains 15 residues. CDR1 is SGHTA, CDR2 FQGNSA, per germline. CDR3 region: CASSRPGLAGETQYF. CDR3 sequence (DNA): TGTGCCAGCAGCCGACCGGGACTAGCGGGGGAGACCCAGTACTTC.

This rearrangement joins TRBV11-2 to TRBJ2-3, with D tentatively TRBD1 (6 bases). V gave up 1 base and J gave up 2 bases, with 10 bases separating them. This CDR3 is built from 15 residues. Germline V lookup: CDR1 SGHAT, CDR2 FQNNGV. The CDR3 loop reads CASSLGQADTDTQYF. The CDR3 coding sequence is TGTGCCAGCAGCTTAGGACAGGCAGACACAGATACGCAGTATTTT.

V is TRBV10-3 and J is TRBJ2-1; 8 bases match TRBD1. The J segment lost 7 bases and the V segment lost 7 bases, leaving 6 bases of the junction unmatched. The CDR3 length is 13 residues. Germline-derived CDR1 and CDR2 are ENHRY and SYGVKD. CDR3 residues: CAIKRTGMNEQFF. As DNA, the CDR3 is TGTGCCATCAAGAGGACAGGGATGAATGAGCAGTTCTTC.

The chain carries TRBV6-6 and TRBJ2-3; no clear D. V was shortened by 6 bases and J by 4 bases, with 8 bases between the two germline ends. The CDR3 contains 12 residues. From germline, CDR1 is MNHNY and CDR2 SVGAGI (reference sequence). The CDR3: CASSERADTQYF. Written as DNA, the CDR3 is TGTGCCAGCAGCGAACGGGCAGATACGCAGTATTTT.

CDR3 DNA: TGCAGCGTGCGGGGACTAGCGGGGGGTTCAGATACGCAGTATTTT. This encodes CSVRGLAGGSDTQYF. The chain carries TRBV29-1 and TRBJ2-3; 15 nucleotides agree with TRBD2. The CDR3 has 15 amino acids. Trimming removed 6 bases from V and 4 bases from J; junction bases left unmatched: 5. Germline V CDR1 and CDR2: SQVTM, ANQGSEA.

This chain connects TRBV2 to TRBJ2-5; D may be TRBD2 (6 bases). Germline CDR1 SNHLY, CDR2 FYNNEI. The V end lost 6 bases, the J end lost 4 bases, and 21 bases lay between the germline ends. The CDR3 has 16 residues. In DNA, the CDR3 is TGTGCCAGCAGAAACCCCGGGGGTCCGGGTGGAGAGACCCAGTACTTC. Residues: CASRNPGGPGGETQYF.

The J gene is TRBJ1-2, the V gene TRBV2; a possible D gene is TRBD1 (5 bases). The V end lost 4 bases, the J end lost 0 bases, and 9 bases lay between the germline ends. The CDR3 extends over 14 amino acids. Germline V gene lookup returns CDR1 SNHLY and CDR2 FYNNEI. The CDR3 sequence: CASSVQGPNYGYTF. The CDR3 coding sequence is TGTGCCAGCAGTGTCCAGGGACCTAACTATGGCTACACCTTC.

The chain uses TRBV6-5 and TRBJ1-2; the match to TRBD1 covers 7 bases. This CDR3 is built from 16 residues. Trimming took 3 bases from V and 1 from J; bases not matched to a gene: 8. Germline V gene lookup returns CDR1 MNHEY and CDR2 SVGAGI. DNA of the CDR3: TGTGCCAGCAGTTATGCCCCAGGGGGTAATAACTATGGCTACACCTTC. Amino acid sequence: CASSYAPGGNNYGYTF.

To note about this clone: The same CDR3 can be traced to other DNA sequences in this sample. The chain links TRBV7-2 to TRBJ2-3; TRBD2 aligns across 8 bases. The CDR3 length is 15 residues. Per the germline V gene, CDR1 is SGHTA and CDR2 is FQGNSA. V was clipped by 0 bases and J by 1 base; unmatched bases: 0. The CDR3 nucleotides read TGTGCCAGCAGCTTAGCTAGCGGGGGCACAGATACGCAGTATTTT. This translates into CASSLASGGTDTQYF.

The chain links TRBV2 to TRBJ2-7, with 11 bases identical to TRBD2. CDR1 and CDR2 from the germline V gene are SNHLY and FYNNEI. The ends lost 2 bases at V and 9 bases at J; junction bases unmatched: 9. The CDR3 runs to 15 residues. The CDR3 protein is CASSELGTSGVRQYF. CDR3 bases: TGTGCCAGCAGTGAACTCGGGACTAGCGGAGTAAGGCAGTACTTC.